There are a few counts of the clone carrying this T cell receptor beta chain. Its target is unknown. CDR3 length: 14 residues. CDR1 and CDR2 (germline): SGHVS, FNYEAQ. With 5 bases removed from V and 4 bases from J, the gap between germline ends came to 9 bases. Pooled in the analysis were second doses at about 4 or about 12 weeks. The sample is drawn from a study of T cell responses to AZD1222 COVID-19 vaccine. Sequencing was performed with immunoSEQ multiplex PCR; in TCRdb, only in-frame clones are kept and a portion is missing. The table has just under 75,000 clones, around 80% seen once. Whole-study results and caveats: Repertoires were sampled only after the peak T cell response.

The input for sequencing was peripheral blood, taken 28 days after the second AZD1222 dose. The chain couples TRBV7-6 to TRBJ2-6; the D gene is possibly TRBD1 (5 bases). This TCR came from an adult who received the AZD1222 COVID-19 vaccine. CDR3 loop: CASSQGMGANVLTF. The DNA for the CDR3 is TGTGCCAGCAGCCAGGGAATGGGGGCCAACGTCCTGACTTTC.